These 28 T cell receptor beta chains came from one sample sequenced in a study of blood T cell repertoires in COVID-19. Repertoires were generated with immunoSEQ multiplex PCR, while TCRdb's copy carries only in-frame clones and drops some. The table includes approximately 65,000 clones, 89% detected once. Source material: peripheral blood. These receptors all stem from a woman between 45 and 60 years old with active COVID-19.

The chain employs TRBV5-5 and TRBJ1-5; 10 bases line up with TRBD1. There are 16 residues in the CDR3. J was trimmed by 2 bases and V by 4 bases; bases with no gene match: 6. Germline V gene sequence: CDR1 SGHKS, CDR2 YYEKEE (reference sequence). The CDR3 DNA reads TGTGCCAGCAGCACGGTGACAGGGGGCGGCAATCAGCCCCAGCATTTT. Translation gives CASSTVTGGGNQPQHF.

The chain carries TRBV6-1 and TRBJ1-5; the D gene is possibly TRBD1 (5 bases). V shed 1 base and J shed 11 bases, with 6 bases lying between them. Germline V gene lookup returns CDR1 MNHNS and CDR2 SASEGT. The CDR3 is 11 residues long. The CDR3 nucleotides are TGTGCCAGCAGTGAAGAAGGGGCCCAGCATTTT. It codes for CASSEEGAQHF.

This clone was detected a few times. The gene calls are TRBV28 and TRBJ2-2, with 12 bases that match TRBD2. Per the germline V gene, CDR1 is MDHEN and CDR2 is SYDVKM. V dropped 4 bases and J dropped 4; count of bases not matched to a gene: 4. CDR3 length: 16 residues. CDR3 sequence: CASSSLAGGSTGELFF. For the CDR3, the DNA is TGTGCCAGCAGTTCCCTAGCGGGAGGGTCCACCGGGGAGCTGTTTTTT.

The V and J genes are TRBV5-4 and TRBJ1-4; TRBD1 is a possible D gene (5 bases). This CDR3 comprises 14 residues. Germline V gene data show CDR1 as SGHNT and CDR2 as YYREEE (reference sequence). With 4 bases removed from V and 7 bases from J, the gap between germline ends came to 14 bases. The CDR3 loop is CASSPGGGSEKLFF. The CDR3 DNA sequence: TGTGCCAGCAGCCCCGGGGGAGGGAGTGAAAAACTGTTTTTT.

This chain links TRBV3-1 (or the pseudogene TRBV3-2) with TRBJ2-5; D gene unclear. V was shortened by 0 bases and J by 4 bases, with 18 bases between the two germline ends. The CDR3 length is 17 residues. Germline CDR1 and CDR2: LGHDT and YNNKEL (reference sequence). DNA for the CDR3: TGTGCCAGCAGCCAAGATTTCCCCTCCGCGGTAGGAGAGACCCAGTACTTC. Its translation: CASSQDFPSAVGETQYF.

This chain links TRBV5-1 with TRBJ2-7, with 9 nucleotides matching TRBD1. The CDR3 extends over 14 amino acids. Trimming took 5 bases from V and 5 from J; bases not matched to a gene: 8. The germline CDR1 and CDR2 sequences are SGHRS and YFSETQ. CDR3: CASSSRTGVHEQYF. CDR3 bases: TGCGCCAGCAGTAGCCGGACAGGGGTTCACGAGCAGTACTTC.

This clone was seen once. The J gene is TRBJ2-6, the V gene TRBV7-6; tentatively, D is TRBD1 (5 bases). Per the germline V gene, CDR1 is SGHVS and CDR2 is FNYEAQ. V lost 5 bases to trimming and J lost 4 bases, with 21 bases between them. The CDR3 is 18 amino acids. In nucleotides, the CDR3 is TGTGCCAGCAGCCCACGACAGTTCGTTAGTTCGGGGGCCAACGTCCTGACTTTC. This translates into CASSPRQFVSSGANVLTF.

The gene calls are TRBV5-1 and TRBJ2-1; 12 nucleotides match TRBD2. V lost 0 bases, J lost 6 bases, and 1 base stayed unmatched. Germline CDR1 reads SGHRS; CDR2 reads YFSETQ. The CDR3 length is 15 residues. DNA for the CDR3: TGCGCCAGCAGCTTGGGACTAGCGGGAGTCAATGAGCAGTTCTTC. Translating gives CASSLGLAGVNEQFF.

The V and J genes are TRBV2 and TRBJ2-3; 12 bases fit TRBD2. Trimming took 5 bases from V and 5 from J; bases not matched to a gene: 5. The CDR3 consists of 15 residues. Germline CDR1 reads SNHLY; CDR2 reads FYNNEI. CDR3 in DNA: TGTGCCAGCAGTCAGGCGGGACTAGCGGGAGATACGCAGTATTTT. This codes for CASSQAGLAGDTQYF.

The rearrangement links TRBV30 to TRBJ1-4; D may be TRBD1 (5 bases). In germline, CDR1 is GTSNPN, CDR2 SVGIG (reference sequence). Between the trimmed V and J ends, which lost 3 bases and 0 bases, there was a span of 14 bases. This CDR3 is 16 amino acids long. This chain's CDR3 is CAWRGYRGATNEKLFF. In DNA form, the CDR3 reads TGTGCCTGGAGAGGTTACCGGGGGGCAACTAATGAAAAACTGTTTTTT.

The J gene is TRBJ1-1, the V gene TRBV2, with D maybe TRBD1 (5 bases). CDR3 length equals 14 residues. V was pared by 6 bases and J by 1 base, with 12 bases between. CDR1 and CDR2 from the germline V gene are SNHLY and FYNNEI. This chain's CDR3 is CASSRTLKNTEAFF. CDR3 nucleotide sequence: TGTGCCAGCAGCAGGACACTTAAGAACACTGAAGCTTTCTTT.

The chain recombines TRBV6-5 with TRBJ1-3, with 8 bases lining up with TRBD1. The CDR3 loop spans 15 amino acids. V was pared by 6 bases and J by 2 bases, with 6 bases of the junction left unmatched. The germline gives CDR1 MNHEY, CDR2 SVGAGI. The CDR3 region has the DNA TGTGCCAGCAGCATACAGACAGGGGCTGGAAACACCATATATTTT. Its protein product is CASSIQTGAGNTIYF.

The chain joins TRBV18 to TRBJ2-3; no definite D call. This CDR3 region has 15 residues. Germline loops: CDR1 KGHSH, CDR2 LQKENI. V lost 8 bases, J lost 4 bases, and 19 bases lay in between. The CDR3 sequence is CASESNYNEADTQYF. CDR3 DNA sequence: TGTGCCAGCGAGAGTAACTACAACGAGGCAGATACGCAGTATTTT.

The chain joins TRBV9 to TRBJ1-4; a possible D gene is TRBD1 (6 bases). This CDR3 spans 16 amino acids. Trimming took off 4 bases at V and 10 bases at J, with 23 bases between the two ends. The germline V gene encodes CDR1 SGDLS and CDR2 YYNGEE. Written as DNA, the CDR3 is TGTGCCAGCAGCCCCGGGGAGGGGGGAAATTGGGGAAAACTGTTTTTT. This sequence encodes CASSPGEGGNWGKLFF.

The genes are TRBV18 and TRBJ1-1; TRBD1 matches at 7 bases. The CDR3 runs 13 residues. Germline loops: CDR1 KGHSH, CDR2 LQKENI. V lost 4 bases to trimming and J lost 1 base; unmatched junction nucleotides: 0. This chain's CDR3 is CASSHRGNTEAFF. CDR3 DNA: TGTGCCAGCTCACACAGGGGGAACACTGAAGCTTTCTTT.

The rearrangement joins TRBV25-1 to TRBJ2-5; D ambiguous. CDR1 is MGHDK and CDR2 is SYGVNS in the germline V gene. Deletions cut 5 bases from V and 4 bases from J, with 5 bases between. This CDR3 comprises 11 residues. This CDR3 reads CASSLAETQYF. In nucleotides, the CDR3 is TGTGCCAGCAGTTTAGCAGAGACCCAGTACTTC.

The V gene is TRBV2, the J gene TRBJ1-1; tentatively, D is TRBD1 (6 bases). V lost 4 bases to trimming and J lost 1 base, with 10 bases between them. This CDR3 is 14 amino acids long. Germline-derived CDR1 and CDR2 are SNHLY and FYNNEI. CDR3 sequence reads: CASSGDTKNTEAFF. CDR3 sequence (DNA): TGTGCCAGCAGTGGGGACACGAAGAACACTGAAGCTTTCTTT.

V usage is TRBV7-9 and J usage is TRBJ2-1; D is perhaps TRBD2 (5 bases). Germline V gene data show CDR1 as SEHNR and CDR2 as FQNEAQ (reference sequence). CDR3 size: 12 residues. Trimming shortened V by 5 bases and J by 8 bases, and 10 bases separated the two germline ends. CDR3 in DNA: TGTGCCAGCAGCGGGAGATTGCATGAGCAGTTCTTC. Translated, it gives CASSGRLHEQFF.

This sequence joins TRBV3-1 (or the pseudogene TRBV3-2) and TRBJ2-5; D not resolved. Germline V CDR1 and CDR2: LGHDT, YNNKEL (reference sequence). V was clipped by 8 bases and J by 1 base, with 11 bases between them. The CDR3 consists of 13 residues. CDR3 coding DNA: TGTGCCAGCGGTGGAGTGGGCCAAGAGACCCAGTACTTC. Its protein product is CASGGVGQETQYF.

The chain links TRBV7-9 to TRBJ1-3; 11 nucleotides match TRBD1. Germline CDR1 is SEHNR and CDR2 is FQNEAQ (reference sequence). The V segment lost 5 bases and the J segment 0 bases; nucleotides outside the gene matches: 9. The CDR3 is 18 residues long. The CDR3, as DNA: TGTGCCAGCAGCCGGGACAGGGGGACCTTGAGCTCTGGAAACACCATATATTTT. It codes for CASSRDRGTLSSGNTIYF.

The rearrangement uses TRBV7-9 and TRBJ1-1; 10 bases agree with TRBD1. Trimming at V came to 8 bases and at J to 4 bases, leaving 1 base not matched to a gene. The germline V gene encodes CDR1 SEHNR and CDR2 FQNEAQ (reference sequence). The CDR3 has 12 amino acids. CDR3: CASGTGVTEAFF. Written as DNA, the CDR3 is TGTGCCAGCGGGACAGGGGTCACTGAAGCTTTCTTT.

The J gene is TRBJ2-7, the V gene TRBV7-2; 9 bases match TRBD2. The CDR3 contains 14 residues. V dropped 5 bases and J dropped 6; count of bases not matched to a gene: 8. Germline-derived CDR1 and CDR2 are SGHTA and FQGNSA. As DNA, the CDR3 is TGTGCCAGCAGCCTAACCGGGACTAGCTCCGAGCAGTACTTC. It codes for CASSLTGTSSEQYF.

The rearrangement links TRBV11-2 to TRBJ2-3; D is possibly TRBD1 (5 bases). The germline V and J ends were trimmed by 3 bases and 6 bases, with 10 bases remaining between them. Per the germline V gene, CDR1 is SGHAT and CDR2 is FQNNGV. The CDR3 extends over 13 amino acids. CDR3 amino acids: CASSLVHRDTQYF. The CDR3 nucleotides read TGTGCCAGCAGCTTGGTACACAGGGATACGCAGTATTTT.

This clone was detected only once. CDR3 residues: CASSWTSGRTTGELFF. The CDR3 DNA follows: TGTGCCAGCAGCTGGACTAGCGGACGAACAACCGGGGAGCTGTTTTTT. This chain uses TRBV5-5 with TRBJ2-2, with TRBD2 identical over 10 bases. Trimming took 3 bases from V and 5 from J; bases not matched to a gene: 7. The CDR3 length is 16 residues. Germline-derived CDR1 and CDR2 are SGHKS and YYEKEE (reference sequence).

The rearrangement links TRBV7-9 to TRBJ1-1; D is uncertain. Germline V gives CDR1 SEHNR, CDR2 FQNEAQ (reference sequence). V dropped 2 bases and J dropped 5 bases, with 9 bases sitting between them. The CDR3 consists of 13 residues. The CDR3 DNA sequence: TGTGCCAGCAGCTTATCGGGAGGGACTGAAGCTTTCTTT. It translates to CASSLSGGTEAFF. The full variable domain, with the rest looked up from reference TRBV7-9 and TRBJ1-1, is DTGVSQNPRHKITKRGQNVTFRCDPISEHNRLYWYRQTLGQGPEFLTYFQNEAQLEKSRLLSDRFSAERPKGSFSTLEIQRTEQGDSAMYLCASSLSGGTEAFFGQGTRLTVV.

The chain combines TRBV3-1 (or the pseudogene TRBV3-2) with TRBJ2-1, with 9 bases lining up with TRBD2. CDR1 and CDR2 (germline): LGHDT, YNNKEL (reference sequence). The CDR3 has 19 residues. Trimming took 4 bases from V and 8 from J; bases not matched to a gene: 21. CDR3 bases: TGTGCCAGCAGCCGCCGGACCTTCATTGGCGGGAGGGCCCAGGATGAGCAGTTCTTC. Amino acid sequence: CASSRRTFIGGRAQDEQFF.

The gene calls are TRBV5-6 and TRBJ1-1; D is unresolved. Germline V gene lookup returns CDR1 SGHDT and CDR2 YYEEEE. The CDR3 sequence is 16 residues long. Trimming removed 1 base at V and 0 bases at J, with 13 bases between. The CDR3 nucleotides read TGTGCCAGCAGCTTGTTCTTGGAGGCTATGAACACTGAAGCTTTCTTT. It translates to CASSLFLEAMNTEAFF. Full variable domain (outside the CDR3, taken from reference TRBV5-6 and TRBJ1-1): DAGVTQSPTHLIKTRGQQVTLRCSPKSGHDTVSWYQQALGQGPQFIFQYYEEEERQRGNFPDRFSGHQFPNYSSELNVNALLLGDSALYLCASSLFLEAMNTEAFFGQGTRLTVV.

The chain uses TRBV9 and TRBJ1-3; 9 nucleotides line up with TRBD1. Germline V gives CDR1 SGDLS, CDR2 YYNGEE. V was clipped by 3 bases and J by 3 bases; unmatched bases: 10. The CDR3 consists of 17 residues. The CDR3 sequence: CASSAEPTGGFGNTIYF. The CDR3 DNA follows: TGTGCCAGCAGCGCGGAACCCACAGGGGGCTTTGGAAACACCATATATTTT.